The 7 T cell receptor beta chains below come from one sample, sequenced in a study of T-cell memory formation after mild COVID-19. TCRdb redid the calling of the 5' RACE reads with MiXCR, one entry per CDR3 protein. The sample lists a few hundred thousand distinct CDR3 sequences; 20% to 25% were seen once. Input material: PBMCs or a T cell subset sorted from them (not recorded which). All receptors derive from an adult woman who had mild COVID-19 (a few samples of this study predate the infection). Cell type and time point are not known.

This clonotype was found many times. The rearrangement uses TRBV7-2 and TRBJ2-7, with a tentative D call TRBD2 (6 bases). The CDR3 is made up of 12 amino acids. The V end lost 5 bases, the J end lost 7 bases, and 12 bases lay between the germline ends. Germline values: CDR1 SGHTA, CDR2 FQGNSA. The CDR3 DNA follows: TGTGCCAGCAGCCCATCCCGGGGGGAGCAGTACTTC. Translated, it gives CASSPSRGEQYF.

This chain links TRBV9 with TRBJ2-7; 12 positions match TRBD2. Looked up from germline, CDR1 is SGDLS and CDR2 is YYNGEE. CDR3 length equals 15 residues. Losses at the gene ends were 0 bases for V and 2 bases for J; bases not matched to a gene: 0. The CDR3 region has the DNA TGTGCCAGCAGCGTAGCTAGCGGGGGGGCCTACGAGCAGTACTTC. Protein product: CASSVASGGAYEQYF.

The J gene is TRBJ2-1, the V gene TRBV2, with 15 bases lining up with TRBD2. The CDR3 runs 13 residues. V gave up 8 bases and J gave up 9 bases; unmatched junction bases: 2. Germline V gene sequence: CDR1 SNHLY, CDR2 FYNNEI. CDR3 region: CASGTSGRIEQFF. CDR3 DNA: TGTGCCAGCGGGACTAGCGGGAGGATTGAGCAGTTCTTC.

This clonotype was counted only a few times. The chain is built from TRBV20-1 and TRBJ2-1; the D is unclear. The length of the CDR3 is 13 residues. V lost 1 base to trimming and J lost 6 bases, with 10 bases between them. Germline CDR1 is DFQATT and CDR2 is SNEGSKA (reference sequence). The CDR3 is CSARVGSSNEQFF. Here the CDR3 DNA reads TGCAGTGCTAGAGTTGGTAGCAGCAATGAGCAGTTCTTC.

This rearrangement joins TRBV5-1 to TRBJ1-2; maybe TRBD1 (6 bases). The CDR3 runs to 15 residues. V was shortened by 5 bases and J by 6 bases, with 20 bases between the two germline ends. Germline loops: CDR1 SGHRS, CDR2 YFSETQ. The CDR3 DNA reads as TGCGCCAGCAGTCCCGCTTTAGGAGGGGGAAATGGCTACACCTTC. It encodes CASSPALGGGNGYTF.

The chain uses TRBV6-1 and TRBJ2-2; TRBD2 matches 7 bases. This CDR3 has 15 residues. V gave up 3 bases and J gave up 6 bases; unmatched junction bases: 7. The germline V gene encodes CDR1 MNHNS and CDR2 SASEGT. The chain's CDR3 is CASSDLAGAAGELFF. The CDR3 coding sequence is TGTGCCAGCAGTGATCTGGCGGGAGCGGCCGGGGAGCTGTTTTTT.

The CDR3 DNA is TGTGCCAGCAGCTCCCTAAGAGCGGGGGGGCAGGTTGAGCAGTTCTTC. This sequence encodes CASSSLRAGGQVEQFF. The chain is built from TRBV6-6 and TRBJ2-1, with 10 bases lining up with TRBD2. The V gene's germline CDR1 is MNHNY and CDR2 SVGAGI (reference sequence). V shed 6 bases, J shed 9 bases, and the junction held 14 bases outside the gene matches. The CDR3 sequence is 16 residues long.